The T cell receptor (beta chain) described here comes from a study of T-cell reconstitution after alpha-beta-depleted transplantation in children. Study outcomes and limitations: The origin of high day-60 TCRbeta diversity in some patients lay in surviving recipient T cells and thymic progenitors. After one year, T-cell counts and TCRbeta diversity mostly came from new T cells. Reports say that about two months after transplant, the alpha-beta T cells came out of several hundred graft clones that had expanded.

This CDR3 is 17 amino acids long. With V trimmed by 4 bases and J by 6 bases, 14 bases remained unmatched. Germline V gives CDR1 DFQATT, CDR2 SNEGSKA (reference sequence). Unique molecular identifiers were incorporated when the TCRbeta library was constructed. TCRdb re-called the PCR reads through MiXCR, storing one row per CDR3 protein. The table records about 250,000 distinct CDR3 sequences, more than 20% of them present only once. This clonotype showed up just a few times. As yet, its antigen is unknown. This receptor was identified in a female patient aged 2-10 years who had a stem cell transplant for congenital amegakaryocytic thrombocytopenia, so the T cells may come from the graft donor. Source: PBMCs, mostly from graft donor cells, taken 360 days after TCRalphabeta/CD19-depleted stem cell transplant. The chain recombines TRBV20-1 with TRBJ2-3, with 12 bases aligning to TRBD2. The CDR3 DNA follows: TGCAGTGCTAACCCTTGGGCTAGCGGGAGGGCCTTTGATACGCAGTATTTT. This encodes CSANPWASGRAFDTQYF.